This entry is about one T cell receptor (beta chain). No cognate antigen has been identified for it. Within one base of it there is no much larger clone, and no base qualities were kept. The data belong to a study of beta chain features in type 1 diabetes (dated by TCRdb to between 2018 and 2020). In terms of the full investigation: Patients and healthy donors did not differ in mean age, gender distribution, total cell number or subset yield. A total of some 100,000,000 sorted cells were examined across all samples, and the number of cells per subset was strongly correlated with RNA yield. The study compared TCRB repertoires of sorted circulating CD4+ T cell subsets between recently diagnosed type 1 diabetes patients and matched healthy donors. Naive and central memory subsets were obtained from all 30 or so donors, but regulatory and stem cell-like memory subsets were isolated from only 8 patients and roughly 8 healthy donors.

On the study overall, not on this receptor specifically: In all four CD4+ subsets, TCRB CDR3 length was moderately but significantly shorter in type 1 diabetes patients. Shorter templates might be favored by PCR, yet because patient and control samples were amplified and corrected together, any such skew would affect both groups equally. Because small numbers of individuals were included in the HLA sub-analyses, any influence of HLA type on TCRB rearrangement was left unresolved. Naive, central memory and regulatory TCRB repertoires appeared to be more alike among patients than among healthy donors. Because cDNA rather than genomic DNA was sequenced, highly expressing activated cells could have been over-represented, although no difference in activation and CD3 levels was found between groups. Patients with type 1 diabetes made fewer insertions and deleted more nucleotides at VDJ recombination sites, implying thymic rearrangement abnormalities.

A single peripheral blood draw of around 0.11 L on average was collected from each donor into heparinised tubes. Naive, central memory, regulatory and stem cell-like memory CD4+ T cells were sorted on a BD FACSAria II using a panel including CD45RO, CCR7, CD25, CD127, CD95 and CD27. Every sorted population had a purity above 95%. PBMCs were isolated right away by Lymphoprep density gradient centrifugation and were stained directly, without culture. So that batch effects would be minimized, each experiment stained and sorted samples in pairs, pairing one healthy donor with one patient. Taken from the germline V gene, the CDR1 and CDR2 loops are MNHEY and SVGAGI. The trim is 0 bases for V and 6 bases for J, with a gap of 11 bases between the germline ends. From the cysteine through the phenylalanine, the CDR3 covers 14 amino acids. This entry keeps only the CDR3 DNA: 42 bases, framed from base 1. The entire amount of isolated RNA was reverse transcribed using the High Capacity cDNA Reverse Transcription Kit, so the sequenced TCRB transcripts were expressed ones. Deep immunoSEQ sequencing was applied to naive, central memory and regulatory T cell samples, giving an average of approximately 4 million total reads per sample. After sorted cells were lysed in RLT buffer, RNA was extracted with DNase-treated RNeasy Micro or Mini kits, with the choice depending on cell number. Each cell subset was processed separately to prevent cross-contamination, with patient and healthy donor samples processed together. The immunoSEQ multiplex PCR was used to amplify TCRB sequences from cDNA, generating 87-bp fragments that spanned the CDR3 region. Sequencing of the amplicons was done on the Illumina HiSeq platform. Regarding the original processing steps: Synthetic template baselines were used to correct PCR bias computationally, reads within Hamming distance 2 were collapsed, and singletons that could not be merged were discarded. Reads were aligned to IMGT to assign V, D and J genes, CDR3 length, and insertions or deletions at six rearrangement sites. Clonotype counts were normalized to sorted cell number within each subset before computing true diversity and Gini coefficients with the tcR R package. The overlap coefficient, calculated on TCRB nucleotide sequences, was used to quantify repertoire sharing. TCRdb holds this immuneACCESS table with in-frame rearrangements only. Some clones are missing; in checked studies, unresolved V genes explain under half, and the rest has no known cause. V and J calls and clone size are those listed in that table; D and trimming were worked out from the DNA. The sample table holds about 150,000 clones, of which roughly 9% were seen once. The ten biggest clones cover 2% to 3% of the sample.

The sequenced sample consisted of central memory CD4+ T cells from blood. The sequence was collected from a woman aged 18-30 years in good health. This chain joins TRBV6-5 to TRBJ1-1; TRBD1 is a possible D gene, resting on 5 matching bases. CDR3 reads: CASSYSSGIPEAFF. Read as DNA, the sequence is TGTGCCAGCAGTTACTCGTCAGGGATTCCTGAAGCTTTCTTT.